The TCR beta chain under discussion was sequenced for a study of blood T cell repertoires in COVID-19. Study details: Acute-phase and convalescent COVID-19 samples originated in the United States, Italy and Spain. PBMCs, B-cell-depleted T cells, or T cells were the source of the cDNA or gDNA that made up the material.

Germline CDR1 reads SGHNT; CDR2 reads YYREEE (reference sequence). The V gene lost 0 bases and the J gene lost 9 bases, with 16 bases spanning the gap. The CDR3 is 15 amino acids. In the authors' workflow: Estimates of nucleated cell counts were drawn from the amplification of reference gene primers. The data were produced by immunoSEQ multiplex PCR, yet TCRdb's version contains in-frame clones alone and is incomplete. V and J calls and clone size are as listed in that table; D and trimming were resolved from the DNA. The table records 170,000 or so clones, around 87% of them present only once. Source material: peripheral blood. The chain joins TRBV5-4 to TRBJ2-1; D gene ambiguous. The TCR sequence derives from a man aged 35 to 55 with active or convalescent COVID-19. CDR3 sequence: CASSLDSFKDSEQFF. CDR3 nucleotides: TGTGCCAGCAGCTTGGACAGTTTTAAGGATTCTGAGCAGTTCTTC. Full variable domain (missing parts from reference TRBV5-4 and TRBJ2-1): ETGVTQSPTHLIKTRGQQVTLRCSSQSGHNTVSWYQQALGQGPQFIFQYYREEENGRGNFPPRFSGLQFPNYSSELNVNALELDDSALYLCASSLDSFKDSEQFFGPGTRLTVL.